This T cell receptor (beta chain) was captured by sequencing in a study of spatial heterogeneity in lung cancer. Study results and caveats: The appearance of ubiquitous expanded tumor TCRs in blood was greater at resection than follow-up.

The CDR3 has 15 amino acids. Germline CDR1 PRHDT, CDR2 FYEKMQ (reference sequence). V dropped 2 bases and J dropped 5; count of bases not matched to a gene: 9. The time point denotes: sample taken at primary tumor resection. Whole RNA from tumor, nontumor lung or frozen PBMC was sequenced unsorted. This clonotype was recorded at least ten times. The antigen is unknown. Each CDR3 protein is one row after TCRdb ran MiXCR on the 5' RACE reads. The sample lists about 14,000 distinct CDR3 sequences, over 9% occurring once. The receptor was derived from a male donor with early-stage non-small cell lung cancer. This chain connects TRBV13 to TRBJ2-7; 7 bases agree with TRBD1. This sample comprised PBMCs, obtained at surgery. CDR3 nucleotides: TGTGCCAGCAGCTTATTCGGGGACAGTACCGACGAGCAGTACTTC. Its protein is CASSLFGDSTDEQYF.